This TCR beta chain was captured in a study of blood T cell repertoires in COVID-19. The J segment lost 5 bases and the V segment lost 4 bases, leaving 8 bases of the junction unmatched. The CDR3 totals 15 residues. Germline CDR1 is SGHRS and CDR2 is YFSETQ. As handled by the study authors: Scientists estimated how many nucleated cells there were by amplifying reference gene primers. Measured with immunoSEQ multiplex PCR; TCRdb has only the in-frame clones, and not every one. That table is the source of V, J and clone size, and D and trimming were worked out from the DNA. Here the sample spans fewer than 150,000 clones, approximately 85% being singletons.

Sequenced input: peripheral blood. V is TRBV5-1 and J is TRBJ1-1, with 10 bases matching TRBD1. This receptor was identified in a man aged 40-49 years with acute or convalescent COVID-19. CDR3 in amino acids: CASSPRGQGYTEAFF. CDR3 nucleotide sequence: TGCGCCAGCAGCCCCCGGGGACAGGGGTATACTGAAGCTTTCTTT. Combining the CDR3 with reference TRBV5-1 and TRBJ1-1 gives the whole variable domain KAGVTQTPRYLIKTRGQQVTLSCSPISGHRSVSWYQQTPGQGLQFLFEYFSETQRNKGNFPGRFSGRQFSNSRSEMNVSTLELGDSALYLCASSPRGQGYTEAFFGQGTRLTVV.